Below, one T cell receptor (beta chain) is given with its context. The data belong to a study of T cell changes during pregnancy in multiple sclerosis. Germline V CDR1 and CDR2: MGHDK, SYGVNS. This CDR3 comprises 12 residues. V gave up 4 bases and J gave up 12 bases, with 15 bases separating them. The table came from immunoSEQ multiplex PCR; TCRdb's copy has only in-frame clones and leaves some out. The sample has over 65,000 clones; about 90% are singletons. The rearrangement joins TRBV25-1 to TRBJ1-2, with D hard to call. This TCR was sampled from a female donor with multiple sclerosis, enrolled in a pregnancy study. Specimen: peripheral blood, collected in the second trimester of pregnancy. CDR3: CASSGWQTANTF. CDR3 DNA sequence: TGTGCCAGCAGTGGGTGGCAGACTGCAAACACCTTC.